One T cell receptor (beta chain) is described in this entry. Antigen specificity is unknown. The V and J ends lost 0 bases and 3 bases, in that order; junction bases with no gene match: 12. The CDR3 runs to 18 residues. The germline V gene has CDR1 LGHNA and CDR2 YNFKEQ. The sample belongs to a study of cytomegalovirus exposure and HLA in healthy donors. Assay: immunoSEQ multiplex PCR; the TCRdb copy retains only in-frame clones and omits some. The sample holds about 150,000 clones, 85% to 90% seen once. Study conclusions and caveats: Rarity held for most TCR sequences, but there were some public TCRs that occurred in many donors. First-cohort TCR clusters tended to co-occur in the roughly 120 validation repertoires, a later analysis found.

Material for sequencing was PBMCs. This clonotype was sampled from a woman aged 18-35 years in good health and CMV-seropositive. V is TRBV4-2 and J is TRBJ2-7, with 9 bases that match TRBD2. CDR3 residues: CASSQDLTSGQMLYEQYF. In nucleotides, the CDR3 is TGTGCCAGCAGCCAAGATCTGACTAGCGGCCAAATGCTCTACGAGCAGTACTTC.